Following are 23 T cell receptor beta chains from one sample sequenced in a study of blood T cell repertoires in COVID-19. TCRdb's table, derived via immunoSEQ multiplex PCR, lists solely in-frame clones and lacks some. The sample includes about 280,000 clones, 85% to 90% seen only once; the top ten take over 3.5%. The sequenced sample was PBMCs or T cells enriched from blood (not recorded which). The receptors were sampled from a woman aged 25 to 39 with acute COVID-19.

The chain couples TRBV7-6 to TRBJ2-3, with 7 bases matching TRBD1. The germline V gene encodes CDR1 SGHVS and CDR2 FNYEAQ. Germline trimming cut 5 bases from V and 3 bases from J; bases unmatched to any gene: 14. There are 17 residues in the CDR3. The CDR3 region is CASSQSVPRGPTDTQYF. DNA for the CDR3: TGTGCCAGCAGCCAGAGTGTCCCAAGGGGGCCAACAGATACGCAGTATTTT.

This chain connects TRBV5-4 to TRBJ2-7; 15 bases match TRBD2. The V segment lost 4 bases and the J segment 4 bases; nucleotides outside the gene matches: 9. This CDR3 is built from 17 residues. Germline CDR1 reads SGHNT; CDR2 reads YYREEE (reference sequence). CDR3 DNA sequence: TGTGCCAGCAGCGCCGGACTAGCGGGAGGGCCTAGGTACGAGCAGTACTTC. Translating it yields CASSAGLAGGPRYEQYF.

The chain joins TRBV28 to TRBJ1-1; D might be TRBD1 (5 bases). This CDR3 is 12 amino acids long. Between the trimmed V and J ends, which lost 6 bases and 5 bases, there was a span of 10 bases. The germline CDR1 and CDR2 sequences are MDHEN and SYDVKM. The CDR3 sequence: CASSDSLTEAFF. CDR3 DNA: TGTGCCAGCAGCGACAGTTTAACTGAAGCTTTCTTT.

This clone was detected only a few times. J is TRBJ1-6 and V is TRBV12-3 or TRBV12-4; D may be TRBD1 (6 bases). Trimming stripped 5 bases from V and 10 bases from J, with 12 bases between. The CDR3 length is 13 residues. In DNA form, the CDR3 reads TGTGCCAGCAGTCCCAGACAGGACTCACCCCTCCACTTT. Protein product: CASSPRQDSPLHF.

The chain links TRBV7-2 to TRBJ2-7; possibly TRBD1 for D (6 bases). The CDR3 has 14 amino acids. With 4 bases removed from V and 5 bases from J, the gap between germline ends came to 15 bases. Germline assignment: CDR1 SGHTA and CDR2 FQGNSA. This CDR3 reads CASSYLTGSHEQYF. DNA of the CDR3: TGTGCCAGCAGCTACCTAACAGGGTCCCACGAGCAGTACTTC.

The chain couples TRBV27 to TRBJ2-1; D is perhaps TRBD1 (5 bases). Germline values: CDR1 MNHEY, CDR2 SMNVEV (reference sequence). Trimming stripped 5 bases from V and 2 bases from J, with 16 bases between. The CDR3 runs 16 residues. The CDR3 reads CASSNPQGSTYNEQFF. The CDR3 DNA sequence: TGTGCCAGCAGTAACCCCCAGGGTAGTACCTACAATGAGCAGTTCTTC.

Only one count was recorded for this clone. This chain uses TRBV6-2 or TRBV6-3 with TRBJ2-3; TRBD2 might be the D (6 bases). The germline V gene encodes CDR1 MNHEY and CDR2 SVGEGT. Trimming removed 4 bases at V and 5 bases at J, with 16 bases between. The CDR3 sequence is 15 residues long. CDR3 sequence: CASSLRLGIGDTQYF. CDR3 nucleotide sequence: TGTGCCAGCAGTTTAAGACTAGGGATCGGAGATACGCAGTATTTT.

The chain combines TRBV19 with TRBJ2-3, with TRBD2 matching 10 bases. This CDR3 is 16 amino acids long. Losses at the gene ends were 5 bases for V and 4 bases for J; bases not matched to a gene: 9. Germline CDR1 reads LNHDA; CDR2 reads SQIVND (reference sequence). The DNA of the CDR3 is TGTGCCAGTAGTTTCCAAGCGGGAGGGGGGGCAGATACGCAGTATTTT. Translation gives CASSFQAGGGADTQYF.

This chain connects TRBV25-1 to TRBJ2-7; TRBD2 is a possible D gene (7 bases). V shed 3 bases and J shed 3 bases, with 15 bases lying between them. The CDR3 covers 15 residues. Germline values: CDR1 MGHDK, CDR2 SYGVNS. The CDR3, as DNA: TGTGCCAGCAGTGAGTTCGGGGGGCGCATCTACGAGCAGTACTTC. It codes for CASSEFGGRIYEQYF.

As concerns this clone: This CDR3 is also generated by other DNA sequences in the sample. The V and J genes are TRBV10-3 and TRBJ2-3, with 10 bases fitting TRBD2. The CDR3 contains 18 residues. V gave up 0 bases and J gave up 0 bases; unmatched junction bases: 6. From germline, CDR1 is ENHRY and CDR2 SYGVKD. CDR3 in DNA: TGTGCCATCAGTGAGTCTAGAACTAGCGGGACTAGCACAGATACGCAGTATTTT. It is translated as CAISESRTSGTSTDTQYF.

The sample holds one count of this clone. The rearrangement uses TRBV28 and TRBJ1-1; 9 bases map to TRBD1. The V segment lost 6 bases and the J segment 0 bases; nucleotides outside the gene matches: 11. The CDR3 sequence is 17 residues long. The germline CDR1 and CDR2 sequences are MDHEN and SYDVKM. DNA of the CDR3: TGTGCCAGCAGCTCCCTCCATAACAGGGGGCTGAACACTGAAGCTTTCTTT. Residues: CASSSLHNRGLNTEAFF. The complete variable domain, with remaining parts taken from reference TRBV28 and TRBJ1-1, reads DVKVTQSSRYLVKRTGEKVFLECVQDMDHENMFWYRQDPGLGLRLIYFSYDVKMKEKGDIPEGYSVSREKKERFSLILESASTNQTSMYLCASSSLHNRGLNTEAFFGQGTRLTVV.

This chain links TRBV19 with TRBJ1-1, with a possible D match to TRBD1 (6 bases). Germline V CDR1 and CDR2: LNHDA, SQIVND (reference sequence). V dropped 9 bases and J dropped 5 bases, with 13 bases sitting between them. This CDR3 has 12 amino acids. Here the CDR3 reads CASLRGRTEAFF. In DNA, the CDR3 is TGTGCCAGCCTCAGGGGTCGGACTGAAGCTTTCTTT.

This clone has only a few counts. This sequence joins TRBV30 and TRBJ1-1; possibly TRBD1 for D (5 bases). V shed 5 bases and J shed 5 bases, with 9 bases lying between them. Looked up from germline, CDR1 is GTSNPN and CDR2 is SVGIG (reference sequence). The CDR3 consists of 11 residues. The CDR3 reads CAWAGRTEAFF. The CDR3 DNA reads as TGTGCCTGGGCAGGGAGGACTGAAGCTTTCTTT.

The J gene is TRBJ1-4, the V gene TRBV3-1 (or the pseudogene TRBV3-2); TRBD1 agrees at 8 bases. CDR3 size: 13 residues. The germline V gene encodes CDR1 LGHDT and CDR2 YNNKEL (reference sequence). V was clipped by 9 bases and J by 8 bases; unmatched bases: 8. The CDR3 DNA reads TGTGCCAGTCAAGACAGGGGCGGGGAAAAACTGTTTTTT. It yields the protein CASQDRGGEKLFF.

The CDR3 region has the DNA TGTGCCAGTAGTATAGTCGTGGCAGGGGCCTACGAGCAGTACTTC. This translates into CASSIVVAGAYEQYF. This rearrangement joins TRBV19 to TRBJ2-7, with D possibly being TRBD1 (6 bases). This CDR3 region has 15 residues. Germline V lookup: CDR1 LNHDA, CDR2 SQIVND (reference sequence). The V end was cut by 1 base, the J end by 2 bases, with 12 bases between.

This clone was recorded once. The chain employs TRBV28 and TRBJ2-5; D may be TRBD2 (5 bases). This CDR3 region has 19 residues. V gave up 2 bases and J gave up 1 base, with 23 bases separating them. Germline-derived CDR1 and CDR2 are MDHEN and SYDVKM. The CDR3 here is CASSLNQKERIFSQETQYF. The CDR3 coding sequence is TGTGCCAGCAGTTTAAATCAAAAAGAGCGGATTTTCAGCCAAGAGACCCAGTACTTC.

The rearrangement uses TRBV4-2 and TRBJ1-1; D may be TRBD1 (5 bases). This CDR3 region has 13 residues. V lost 0 bases and J 6 bases, leaving 8 bases between the germline ends. Germline V CDR1 and CDR2: LGHNA, YNFKEQ. CDR3 region: CASSQDPGAEAFF. Written as DNA, the CDR3 is TGTGCCAGCAGCCAAGATCCGGGGGCTGAAGCTTTCTTT.

This clone was seen just once. J is TRBJ2-6 and V is TRBV18; 10 nucleotides line up with TRBD2. This CDR3 has 19 amino acids. Germline V CDR1 and CDR2: KGHSH, LQKENI. V gave up 1 base and J gave up 3 bases; unmatched junction bases: 9. This CDR3 is CASSPQAAGGTYGANVLTF. In nucleotides, the CDR3 is TGTGCCAGCTCACCACAGGCAGCGGGAGGGACTTATGGGGCCAACGTCCTGACTTTC. The variable domain in full, with the rest retrieved from reference TRBV18 and TRBJ2-6, is NAGVMQNPRHLVRRRGQEARLRCSPMKGHSHVYWYRQLPEEGLKFMVYLQKENIIDESGMPKERFSAEFPKEGPSILRIQQVVRGDSAAYFCASSPQAAGGTYGANVLTFGAGSRLTVL.

The chain couples TRBV6-5 to TRBJ2-2, with TRBD2 matching over 7 bases. Germline lookup yields CDR1 MNHEY and CDR2 SVGAGI. The CDR3 spans 15 residues. The ends lost 4 bases at V and 5 bases at J; junction bases unmatched: 7. This chain's CDR3 is CASSWEGWGTGELFF. CDR3 bases: TGTGCCAGCAGTTGGGAGGGTTGGGGGACCGGGGAGCTGTTTTTT.

The chain carries TRBV27 and TRBJ2-7, with TRBD2 matching over 13 bases. Germline V gene lookup returns CDR1 MNHEY and CDR2 SMNVEV (reference sequence). Trimming cost V 6 bases and J 3 bases; bases outside gene matches: 5. This CDR3 has 15 residues. This CDR3 is CASRSGTSGIYEQYF. For the CDR3, the DNA is TGTGCCAGCAGAAGCGGGACTAGCGGGATCTACGAGCAGTACTTC.

The chain couples TRBV5-4 to TRBJ2-7, with D possibly TRBD1 on 5 matching bases. This CDR3 is 15 amino acids long. With 0 bases removed from V and 3 bases from J, the gap between germline ends came to 13 bases. From germline, CDR1 is SGHNT and CDR2 YYREEE (reference sequence). The CDR3 sequence is CASSLEPDRDYEQYF. DNA for the CDR3: TGTGCCAGCAGCTTGGAGCCCGACAGAGACTACGAGCAGTACTTC. The full variable domain, with the rest looked up from reference TRBV5-4 and TRBJ2-7, is ETGVTQSPTHLIKTRGQQVTLRCSSQSGHNTVSWYQQALGQGPQFIFQYYREEENGRGNFPPRFSGLQFPNYSSELNVNALELDDSALYLCASSLEPDRDYEQYFGPGTRLTVT.

This clone occurred a few times. This chain uses TRBV2 with TRBJ2-7, with 9 bases that match TRBD2. The germline CDR1 and CDR2 sequences are SNHLY and FYNNEI. V dropped 6 bases and J dropped 4; count of bases not matched to a gene: 4. This CDR3 spans 13 amino acids. CDR3 nucleotides: TGTGCCAGCAGGCCGGGACTAGCTTACGAGCAGTACTTC. This translates into CASRPGLAYEQYF.

The V gene is TRBV5-4, the J gene TRBJ2-3; 8 bases are shared with TRBD1. Germline V gene data show CDR1 as SGHNT and CDR2 as YYREEE (reference sequence). CDR3 size: 15 residues. J gave up 4 bases and V 4 bases, and 8 bases lay outside the gene matches. In DNA form, the CDR3 reads TGTGCCAGCAGCCCCCTGGGACAGGTGGCAGATACGCAGTATTTT. Its protein is CASSPLGQVADTQYF.